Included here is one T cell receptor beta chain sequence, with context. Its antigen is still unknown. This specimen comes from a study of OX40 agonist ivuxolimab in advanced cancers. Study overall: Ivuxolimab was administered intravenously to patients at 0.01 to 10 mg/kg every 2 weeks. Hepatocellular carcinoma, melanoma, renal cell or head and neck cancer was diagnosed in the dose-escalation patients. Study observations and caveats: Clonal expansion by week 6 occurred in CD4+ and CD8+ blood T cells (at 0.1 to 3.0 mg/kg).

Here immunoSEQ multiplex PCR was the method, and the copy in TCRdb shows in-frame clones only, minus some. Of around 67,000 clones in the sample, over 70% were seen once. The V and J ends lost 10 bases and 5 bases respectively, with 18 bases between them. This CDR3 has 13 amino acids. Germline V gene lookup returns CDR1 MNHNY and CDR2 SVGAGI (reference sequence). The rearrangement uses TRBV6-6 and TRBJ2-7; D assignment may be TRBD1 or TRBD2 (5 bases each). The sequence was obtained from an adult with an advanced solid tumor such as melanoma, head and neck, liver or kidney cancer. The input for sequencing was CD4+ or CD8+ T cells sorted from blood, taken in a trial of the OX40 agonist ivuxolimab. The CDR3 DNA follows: TGTGCCACCTCCCGAGGGGTTCTCGACGAGCAGTACTTC. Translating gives CATSRGVLDEQYF.